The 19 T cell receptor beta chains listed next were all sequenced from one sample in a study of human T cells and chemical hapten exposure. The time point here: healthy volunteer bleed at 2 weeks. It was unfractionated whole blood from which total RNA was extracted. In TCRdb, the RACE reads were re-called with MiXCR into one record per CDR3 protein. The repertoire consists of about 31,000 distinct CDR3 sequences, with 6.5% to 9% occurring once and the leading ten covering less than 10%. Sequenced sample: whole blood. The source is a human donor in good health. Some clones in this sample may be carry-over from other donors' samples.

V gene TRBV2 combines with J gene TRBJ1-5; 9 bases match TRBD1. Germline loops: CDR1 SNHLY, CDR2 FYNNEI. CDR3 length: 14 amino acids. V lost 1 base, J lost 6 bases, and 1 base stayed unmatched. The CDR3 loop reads CASSEDRGLQPQHF. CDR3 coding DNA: TGTGCCAGCAGTGAAGACAGGGGGCTTCAGCCCCAGCATTTT.

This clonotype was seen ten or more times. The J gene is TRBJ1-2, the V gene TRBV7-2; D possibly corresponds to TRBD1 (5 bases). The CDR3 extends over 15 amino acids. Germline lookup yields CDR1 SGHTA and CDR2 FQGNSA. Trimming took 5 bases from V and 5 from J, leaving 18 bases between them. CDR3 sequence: CASSEGAGTGYGYTF. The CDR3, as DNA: TGTGCCAGCAGCGAAGGGGCCGGGACTGGGTATGGCTACACCTTC. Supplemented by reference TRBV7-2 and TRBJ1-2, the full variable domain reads GAGVSQSPSNKVTEKGKDVELRCDPISGHTALYWYRQSLGQGLEFLIYFQGNSAPDKSGLPSDRFSAERTGGSVSTLTIQRTQQEDSAVYLCASSEGAGTGYGYTFGSGTRLTVV.

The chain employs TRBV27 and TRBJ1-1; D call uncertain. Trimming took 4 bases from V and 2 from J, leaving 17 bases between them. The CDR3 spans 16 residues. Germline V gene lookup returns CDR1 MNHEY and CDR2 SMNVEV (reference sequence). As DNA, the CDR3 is TGTGCCAGCAGTTCCCTTATCAACAGCGTTAACACTGAAGCTTTCTTT. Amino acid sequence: CASSSLINSVNTEAFF.

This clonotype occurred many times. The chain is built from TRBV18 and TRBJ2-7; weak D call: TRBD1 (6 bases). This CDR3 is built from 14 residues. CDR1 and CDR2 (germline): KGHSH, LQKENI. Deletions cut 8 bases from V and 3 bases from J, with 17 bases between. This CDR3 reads CASATQGWSYEQYF. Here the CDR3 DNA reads TGTGCCAGCGCAACTCAGGGGTGGAGCTACGAGCAGTACTTC. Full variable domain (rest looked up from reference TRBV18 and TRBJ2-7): NAGVMQNPRHLVRRRGQEARLRCSPMKGHSHVYWYRQLPEEGLKFMVYLQKENIIDESGMPKERFSAEFPKEGPSILRIQQVVRGDSAAYFCASATQGWSYEQYFGPGTRLTVT.

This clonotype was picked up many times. CDR3 in amino acids: CASSSTGPGNEQFF. DNA of the CDR3: TGCGCCAGCAGCTCGACAGGACCGGGGAATGAGCAGTTCTTC. The rearrangement uses TRBV5-1 and TRBJ2-1, with D possibly TRBD1 on 6 matching bases. The CDR3 has 14 amino acids. V was cut by 3 bases and J by 7 bases, with 14 bases left in between. CDR1 and CDR2 from the germline V gene are SGHRS and YFSETQ.

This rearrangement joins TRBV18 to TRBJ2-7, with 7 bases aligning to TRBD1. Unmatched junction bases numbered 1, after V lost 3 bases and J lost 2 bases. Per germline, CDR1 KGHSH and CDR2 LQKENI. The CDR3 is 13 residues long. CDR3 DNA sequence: TGTGCCAGCTCACCGGGACAGACCTACGAGCAGTACTTC. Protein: CASSPGQTYEQYF.

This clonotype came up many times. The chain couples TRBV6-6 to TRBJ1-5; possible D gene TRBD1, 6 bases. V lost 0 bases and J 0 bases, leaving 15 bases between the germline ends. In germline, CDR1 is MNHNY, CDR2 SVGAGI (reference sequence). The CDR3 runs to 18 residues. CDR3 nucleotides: TGTGCCAGCAGTTACTCAGGCAGGGGTCGGTTTAGCAATCAGCCCCAGCATTTT. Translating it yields CASSYSGRGRFSNQPQHF.

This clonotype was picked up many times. The CDR3 loop is CSVGRTEAFF. CDR3 sequence (DNA): TGCAGCGTCGGCCGCACTGAAGCTTTCTTT. The J gene is TRBJ1-1, the V gene TRBV20-1, with unresolved D. Germline CDR1 and CDR2: DFQATT and SNEGSKA (reference sequence). CDR3 length equals 10 residues.

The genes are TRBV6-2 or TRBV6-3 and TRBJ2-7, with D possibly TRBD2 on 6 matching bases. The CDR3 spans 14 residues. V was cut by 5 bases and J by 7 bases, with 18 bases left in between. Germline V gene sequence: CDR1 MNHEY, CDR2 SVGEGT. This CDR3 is CASSRGRDCWEQYF. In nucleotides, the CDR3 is TGTGCCAGCAGTCGCGGACGGGACTGTTGGGAGCAGTACTTC.

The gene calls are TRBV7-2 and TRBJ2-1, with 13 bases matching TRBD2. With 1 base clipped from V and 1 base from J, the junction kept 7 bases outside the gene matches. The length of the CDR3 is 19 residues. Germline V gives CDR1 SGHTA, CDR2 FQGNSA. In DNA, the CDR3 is TGTGCCAGCAGCTTAGGGGTAAAACTAGCGGGAGGGTCCTACAATGAGCAGTTCTTC. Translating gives CASSLGVKLAGGSYNEQFF.

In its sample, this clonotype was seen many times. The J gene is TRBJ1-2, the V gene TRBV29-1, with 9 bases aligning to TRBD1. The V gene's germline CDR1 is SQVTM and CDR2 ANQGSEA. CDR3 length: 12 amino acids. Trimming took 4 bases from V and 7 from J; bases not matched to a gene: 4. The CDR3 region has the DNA TGCAGCGTTGGGGGACAGGGAAGTGGCTACACCTTC. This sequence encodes CSVGGQGSGYTF. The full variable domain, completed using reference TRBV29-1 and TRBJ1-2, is SAVISQKPSRDICQRGTSLTIQCQVDSQVTMMFWYRQQPGQSLTLIATANQGSEATYESGFVIDKFPISRPNLTFSTLTVSNMSPEDSSIYLCSVGGQGSGYTFGSGTRLTVV.

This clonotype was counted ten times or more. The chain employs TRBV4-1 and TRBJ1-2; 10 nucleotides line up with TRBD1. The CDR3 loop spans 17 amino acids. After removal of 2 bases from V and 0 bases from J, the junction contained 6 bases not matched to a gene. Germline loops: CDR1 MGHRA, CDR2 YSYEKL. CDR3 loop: CASSQPGQGKTNYGYTF. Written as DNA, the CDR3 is TGCGCCAGCAGCCAACCGGGACAGGGGAAGACTAACTATGGCTACACCTTC.

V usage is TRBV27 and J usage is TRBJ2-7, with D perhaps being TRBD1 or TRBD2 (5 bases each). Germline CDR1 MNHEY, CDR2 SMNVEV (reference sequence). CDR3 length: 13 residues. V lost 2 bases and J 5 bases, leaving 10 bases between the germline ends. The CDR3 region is CASSLSRGHEQYF. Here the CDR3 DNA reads TGTGCCAGCAGTTTAAGCCGGGGCCACGAGCAGTACTTC.

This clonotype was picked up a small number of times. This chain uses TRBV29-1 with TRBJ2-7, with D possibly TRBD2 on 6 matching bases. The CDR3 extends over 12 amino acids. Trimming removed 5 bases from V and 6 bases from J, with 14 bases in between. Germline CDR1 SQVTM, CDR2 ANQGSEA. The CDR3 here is CSVHRRGGEQYF. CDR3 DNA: TGCAGCGTTCATAGGAGGGGCGGCGAGCAGTACTTC.

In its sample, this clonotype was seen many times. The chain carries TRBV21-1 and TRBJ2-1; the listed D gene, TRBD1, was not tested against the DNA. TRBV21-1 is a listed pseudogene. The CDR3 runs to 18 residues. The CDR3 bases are TGTGCCAGCAGCAAAGGAGGCCTGGGGCGGGATTCCGACAATGAGCAGTTCTTC. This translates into CASSKGGLGRDSDNEQFF.

The CDR3 region is CAISEKGAVGDEQFF. The CDR3 DNA reads TGTGCCATCAGTGAAAAGGGGGCGGTCGGGGATGAGCAGTTCTTC. The chain combines TRBV10-3 with TRBJ2-1, with 7 bases fitting TRBD1. Germline values: CDR1 ENHRY, CDR2 SYGVKD. After removal of 3 bases from V and 8 bases from J, the junction contained 10 bases not matched to a gene. The CDR3 spans 15 residues.

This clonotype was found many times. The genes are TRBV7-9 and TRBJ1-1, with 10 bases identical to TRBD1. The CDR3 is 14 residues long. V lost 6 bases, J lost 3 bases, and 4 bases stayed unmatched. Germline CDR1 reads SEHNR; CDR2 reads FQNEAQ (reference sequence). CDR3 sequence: CASSLTGGYTEAFF. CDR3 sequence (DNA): TGTGCCAGCAGTTTGACAGGGGGCTACACTGAAGCTTTCTTT.

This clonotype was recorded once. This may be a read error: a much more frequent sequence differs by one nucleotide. The CDR3, as DNA: TGCAGTGCTAGCGAGCCTATGCGTGGGAAGGCTTACTTC. It is translated as CSASEPMRGKAYF. The chain combines TRBV20-1 with TRBJ2-7; unclear D gene. Trimming took off 3 bases at V and 13 bases at J, with 22 bases between the two ends. Germline loops: CDR1 DFQATT, CDR2 SNEGSKA (reference sequence). This CDR3 region has 13 residues.

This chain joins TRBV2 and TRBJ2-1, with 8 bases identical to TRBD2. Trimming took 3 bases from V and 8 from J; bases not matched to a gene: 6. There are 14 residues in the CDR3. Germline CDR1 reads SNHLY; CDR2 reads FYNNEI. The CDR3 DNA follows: TGTGCCAGCAGTGAGCAGCGGGAGAGCGATGAGCAGTTCTTC. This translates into CASSEQRESDEQFF.